This TCR beta chain was found in a study of vaccination and CD4 T cells after COVID-19. Oncomine TCR Beta short-read sequencing was applied to DNA from cultured CD4+ T cells. TCRdb ran MiXCR on the PCR reads and lists one entry per CDR3 protein. The sample has several thousand distinct CDR3 sequences; roughly 17% are singletons. There are 12 residues in the CDR3. The ends lost 7 bases at V and 3 bases at J; junction bases unmatched: 2. This clonotype was recorded a few times. Its antigen remains unidentified. Treatment indicated: roughly 10-day PBMC culture with coronavirus spike peptide pools or control peptides (ViraFEST assay).

The TCR was taken from a human donor who had recovered from COVID-19. This rearrangement joins TRBV12-3 or TRBV12-4 to TRBJ1-1, with 7 nucleotides matching TRBD1. Sequenced input: CD4+ T cells from blood, cultured in vitro. The CDR3 here is CASTDRYTEAFF. Here the CDR3 DNA reads TGTGCCAGCACGGACAGGTACACTGAAGCTTTCTTT.